The 20 T cell receptor beta chains reported below all come from one sample, sequenced in a study of shared clonotypes between healthy human individuals. Produced via immunoSEQ multiplex PCR; TCRdb's table is partial and in-frame only. The repertoire holds 600,000 or so clones, with roughly 98% as singletons. Terminally differentiated effector memory CD45RA+ cells were left out of the naive CD8 fraction, which was CD45RO-negative and positively selected for CCR7. Sample: naive CD8+ T cells sorted from blood. These receptors originate from a man aged 25-45 years in good health.

The chain uses TRBV13 and TRBJ1-5; no firm D call. CDR3 length: 14 amino acids. V was shortened by 5 bases and J by 0 bases, with 8 bases between the two germline ends. CDR1 and CDR2 from the germline V gene are PRHDT and FYEKMQ (reference sequence). The CDR3 spells CASSLAGSNQPQHF. The CDR3 region has the DNA TGTGCCAGCAGCCTAGCAGGTAGCAATCAGCCCCAGCATTTT.

The V call is TRBV28, the J call TRBJ1-5; possible D gene TRBD1, 6 bases. V shed 8 bases and J shed 4 bases, with 18 bases lying between them. Germline V gene lookup returns CDR1 MDHEN and CDR2 SYDVKM. This CDR3 comprises 15 residues. Here the CDR3 DNA reads TGTGCCAGCGGTAACATGGGACAAACTAATCAGCCCCAGCATTTT. Translating it yields CASGNMGQTNQPQHF.

The chain has TRBV6-4 and TRBJ2-5; 8 positions agree with TRBD1. CDR3 length: 17 residues. Germline loops: CDR1 MRHNA, CDR2 SNTAGT. Trimming cost V 2 bases and J 2 bases; bases outside gene matches: 10. In DNA, the CDR3 is TGTGCCAGCAGTGACGGGGGTCGGACAGGGAAGCAAGAGACCCAGTACTTC. Protein sequence: CASSDGGRTGKQETQYF.

V usage is TRBV19 and J usage is TRBJ2-1, with TRBD2 matching 7 bases. The junction had 5 bases not matched to a gene; V was cut back by 6 bases and J by 3 bases. The CDR3 contains 14 residues. Germline V lookup: CDR1 LNHDA, CDR2 SQIVND (reference sequence). CDR3 sequence reads: CASSLSGNYNEQFF. The CDR3, as DNA: TGTGCCAGTAGCCTCAGCGGGAACTACAATGAGCAGTTCTTC.

This sequence joins TRBV9 and TRBJ2-7; D possibly corresponds to TRBD2 (5 bases). Germline values: CDR1 SGDLS, CDR2 YYNGEE. This CDR3 contains 15 residues. The ends were cut back, 4 bases at V and 1 base at J, with 15 bases in the middle. CDR3: CASSPRPAESYEQYF. CDR3 coding DNA: TGTGCCAGCAGCCCAAGACCAGCGGAATCCTACGAGCAGTACTTC.

This chain joins TRBV7-6 and TRBJ2-7; D is perhaps TRBD2 (6 bases). The germline V gene encodes CDR1 SGHVS and CDR2 FNYEAQ. V lost 5 bases and J lost 3, with 14 bases in between. The CDR3 runs 14 residues. CDR3 DNA sequence: TGTGCCAGCAGCCATGCAATCGGGGGCTACGAGCAGTACTTC. This translates into CASSHAIGGYEQYF.

Turning to this clone: Other nucleotide sequences in the sample specify the same CDR3. The chain is built from TRBV9 and TRBJ2-3; D not certain. The CDR3 has 13 amino acids. Between the trimmed V and J ends, which lost 0 bases and 0 bases, there was a span of 2 bases. Germline CDR1 is SGDLS and CDR2 is YYNGEE. The CDR3 DNA reads TGTGCCAGCAGCGTAGTGAGCACAGATACGCAGTATTTT. Translated, it gives CASSVVSTDTQYF.

The chain carries TRBV15 and TRBJ1-2, with D hard to call. The V gene's germline CDR1 is LNHNV and CDR2 YYDKDF (reference sequence). With 3 bases removed from V and 3 bases from J, the gap between germline ends came to 8 bases. The CDR3 is 13 amino acids. CDR3 region: CATSSQSDYGYTF. The CDR3 DNA reads TGTGCCACCAGCAGCCAATCGGACTATGGCTACACCTTC.

V usage is TRBV11-2 and J usage is TRBJ2-3, with 12 bases fitting TRBD2. The CDR3 extends over 17 amino acids. Looked up from germline, CDR1 is SGHAT and CDR2 is FQNNGV. V was pared by 3 bases and J by 2 bases, with 6 bases of the junction left unmatched. The CDR3 here is CASSLTSGSPVTDTQYF. For the CDR3, the DNA is TGTGCCAGCAGCTTGACTAGCGGGAGCCCAGTCACAGATACGCAGTATTTT.

The rearrangement joins TRBV7-8 to TRBJ2-1; D not certain. The CDR3 is made up of 15 amino acids. Germline V gene sequence: CDR1 SGHVS, CDR2 FQNEAQ. V lost 3 bases, J lost 2 bases, and 11 bases lay in between. The CDR3: CASSFRTLPYNEQFF. CDR3 nucleotide sequence: TGTGCCAGCAGCTTCCGAACTCTCCCCTACAATGAGCAGTTCTTC.

The chain employs TRBV2 and TRBJ2-7; tentatively, D is TRBD1 (5 bases). The V and J ends lost 7 bases and 0 bases respectively, with 10 bases between them. The CDR3 consists of 13 residues. The V gene's germline CDR1 is SNHLY and CDR2 FYNNEI. CDR3 bases: TGTGCCAGCAATCAGGGCCGCTCCTACGAGCAGTACTTC. Translation: CASNQGRSYEQYF.

The chain has TRBV27 and TRBJ1-5; D is undetermined. V lost 4 bases and J lost 0, with 7 bases in between. Germline CDR1 is MNHEY and CDR2 is SMNVEV (reference sequence). CDR3 length: 14 residues. CDR3 sequence: CASSSFSSNQPQHF. The CDR3 DNA is TGTGCCAGCAGTTCTTTCAGTAGCAATCAGCCCCAGCATTTT.

V usage is TRBV4-1 and J usage is TRBJ2-3; TRBD2 agrees at 10 bases. The CDR3 loop spans 16 amino acids. Germline CDR1 reads MGHRA; CDR2 reads YSYEKL. The trim removed 3 bases at V and 3 bases at J, leaving 6 bases unmatched. CDR3: CASSQAVLAGTDTQYF. CDR3 in DNA: TGCGCCAGCAGCCAGGCTGTACTAGCGGGGACAGATACGCAGTATTTT.

The chain recombines TRBV28 with TRBJ1-4, with 9 bases identical to TRBD1. Unmatched junction bases numbered 13, after V lost 4 bases and J lost 7 bases. The CDR3 extends over 17 amino acids. Germline loops: CDR1 MDHEN, CDR2 SYDVKM. The CDR3, as DNA: TGTGCCAGCAGTTGGGACAGGGTTGGAGCTCGGCTTGAAAAACTGTTTTTT. This gives the protein CASSWDRVGARLEKLFF.

The V call is TRBV28, the J call TRBJ2-2; D is ambiguous. The CDR3 runs to 16 residues. Germline-derived CDR1 and CDR2 are MDHEN and SYDVKM. Trimming removed 1 base from V and 0 bases from J, with 9 bases in between. The chain's CDR3 is CASSLYITTNTGELFF. The CDR3 region has the DNA TGTGCCAGCAGTTTATACATAACAACGAACACCGGGGAGCTGTTTTTT.

This chain joins TRBV5-6 and TRBJ2-3; D ambiguous. Trimming stripped 7 bases from V and 6 bases from J, with 12 bases between. The CDR3 covers 12 residues. Germline values: CDR1 SGHDT, CDR2 YYEEEE. The CDR3 DNA reads as TGTGCCAGCCATACGTTTATTGATACGCAGTATTTT. Encoded protein: CASHTFIDTQYF.

The chain combines TRBV18 with TRBJ1-5, with D perhaps matching TRBD1 (6 bases). V gave up 2 bases and J gave up 5 bases, with 16 bases separating them. CDR3 length: 16 amino acids. From germline, CDR1 is KGHSH and CDR2 LQKENI. DNA of the CDR3: TGTGCCAGCTCACCATTAGGGTCAGGGGAAGATCAGCCCCAGCATTTT. Translated: CASSPLGSGEDQPQHF.

The rearrangement links TRBV7-3 to TRBJ2-3, with 12 bases fitting TRBD2. CDR1 SGHTA and CDR2 FQGTGA come from the germline V gene. The J segment lost 3 bases and the V segment lost 3 bases, leaving 1 base of the junction unmatched. This CDR3 has 15 amino acids. This CDR3 reads CASSFGTSGTDTQYF. The CDR3 nucleotides are TGTGCCAGCAGCTTCGGGACTAGCGGGACAGATACGCAGTATTTT.

This clone was detected a few times. The rearrangement links TRBV14 to TRBJ2-7, with 9 bases fitting TRBD2. The CDR3 covers 14 residues. CDR1 SGHDN and CDR2 FVKESK come from the germline V gene. J gave up 5 bases and V 4 bases, and 6 bases lay outside the gene matches. The chain's CDR3 is CASSLAGGGDEQYF. CDR3 nucleotides: TGTGCCAGCAGCCTTGCGGGGGGGGGCGACGAGCAGTACTTC.

The chain employs TRBV7-9 and TRBJ2-2; D might be TRBD2 (5 bases). CDR1 is SEHNR and CDR2 is FQNEAQ in the germline V gene (reference sequence). The germline V and J ends were trimmed by 8 bases and 4 bases, with 8 bases remaining between them. CDR3 length: 12 residues. The CDR3 is CASPEGTGELFF. The CDR3 nucleotides read TGTGCCAGCCCCGAGGGCACCGGGGAGCTGTTTTTT.